This T cell receptor beta chain came from a study of regulatory T cells in long-lasting Graves disease (dated by TCRdb to the early 2020s). General notes on the study: Patients with newly diagnosed Graves' disease had been on antithyroid drugs for under 3 months. Patients with persistent Graves' disease were compared with patients with newly diagnosed Graves' disease using TCR sequencing and RNA sequencing of peripheral blood. The study was registered as a clinical trial and conducted in China. TCR sequencing covered roughly 13 persistent and around 20 newly diagnosed Graves' disease patients, some 33 samples in total. What the research found in general, with its limitations: The authors noted that the small sample size was a limitation that may lower accuracy. Compared with newly diagnosed patients, persistent Graves' disease patients had lower TCR Shannon entropy and fewer highly expanded clones, which suggests clonal expansion. Sequencing and analysis were limited to the TCR beta chain. Because the primary lesion, thyroid tissue, could not be accessed, the study looked at peripheral blood alone. More public clonotypes were shared among persistent patients (over 2,500) than among newly diagnosed patients (roughly 960). Persistent disease showed preferential use of TRBV28, TRBJ1-2 and TRBJ2-5, whereas newly diagnosed disease favored TRBV20-1 and TRBJ2-1.

Library creation used multiplex PCR. TCRdb records Illumina HiSeq 4000 as the sequencer. iRepertoire HTBI primers and Arm-PCR amplification of CDR3 regions were used to construct TCR beta libraries. Before sequencing, the PCR products went through gel purification. Under the source paper's analysis protocol: A total of roughly 58 TRBV and 14 TRBJ segments were identified across samples and were used for gene usage analysis of CDR3 amino acid clonotypes. Filtered high-quality paired reads were merged into contigs using COPE and FqMerger. Contigs were aligned with BLAST to IMGT TRBV, TRBD and TRBJ reference genes, and CDR3 was defined per IMGT. Any clonotype with a frequency above 0.1% was classified as a highly expanded clone. Shannon entropy was used to measure repertoire diversity, and the Gini coefficient was used to measure V-J evenness. A clonotype was considered public if more than one individual shared it. TCRdb reprocessed the public reads (quality trimming at Q25 with fastp, clone calling with MiXCR) and kept in-frame beta chains. Here each entry gathers all rows of one CDR3 protein and keeps the most common genes and DNA. The V and J calls and clone size are TCRdb's, not the authors'. The sample table records 400,000 to 550,000 distinct CDR3 sequences; about 15% of these occur just once. The ten largest clones represent around 10% of the sample.

In its sample, this clonotype was seen a few times. Its antigen target is currently unknown. No qualities accompany the bases; no much larger clone lies one base away. According to the germline V gene, CDR1 reads SGHRS and CDR2 reads YFSETQ. From the cysteine up to the phenylalanine, the CDR3 has a length of 16 residues. Of all the DNA, just the CDR3 is kept, 48 bases in frame from base 1. Trimming leaves V shorter by 0 bases and J shorter by 7 bases, with the junction holding 7 bases beyond the gene matches. The sample's time point, from its label and the paper: newly diagnosed GD, antithyroid drugs for less than 3 months. For both TCR sequencing and RNA sequencing, RNA was extracted from PBMCs in TRIzol. Graves' disease was diagnosed according to American Thyroid Association guidelines. Patients were recruited from an endocrinology department in Xi'an, China. From each patient, about 8.9 milliliters of peripheral blood was collected into an EDTA anticoagulant tube. PBMCs were isolated by Ficoll Paque Plus density gradient separation without further T cell sorting. An Agilent 2100 Bioanalyzer and agarose gel were used to assess RNA quality, and a NanoDrop 2000 was used to measure RNA concentration.

The sample also formed part of further work on T cells in Graves' hyperthyroidism and ophthalmopathy. The second study, in turn, reports: Graves' hyperthyroidism was defined as stable when no progression to ophthalmopathy occurred over 18 months of follow-up. Hyperthyroidism patients were newly diagnosed, had a disease duration of under 2 months, and were aged 18 to 65 years. Exclusion was applied to patients with uncontrolled infections, other autoimmune diseases, pregnancy or lactation. Diagnoses relied on clinical symptoms, serum thyroxine and TRAb, thyroid ultrasound and orbital computed tomography. A first-round RT-PCR of the TCR CDR3 used the HTBI primer set with the Qiagen OneStep RT-PCR kit. Most expanded thyroid clonotypes (frequency above 0.001) were also detected in blood, suggesting blood repertoires may reflect thyroid immune responses. In cross-validation, a model built on a 13 V-J signature told ophthalmopathy apart from stable hyperthyroidism with 85% to 90% sensitivity and approximately 81% specificity, and in testing the same model reached 80%/75%. In validation, the model predicted progression to ophthalmopathy with approximately 71% sensitivity and about 72% specificity, a median of 6.5 months before onset. To identify TCR V-J signatures that set the groups apart, the researchers used a discovery cohort of about a hundred patients, made up of about 44 with Graves' ophthalmopathy and some 58 with stable Graves' hyperthyroidism. Prospective prediction of ophthalmopathy was tested in an independent validation cohort of 18 to 20 hyperthyroidism patients and approximately 17 patients who later progressed to ophthalmopathy. The 75 to 100 discovery patients were randomly divided into training and test sets at a 7:3 ratio. In six Graves' hyperthyroidism patients, the study also compared T-cell repertoires from thyroid tissue with T-cell repertoires from blood. After blood sampling, hyperthyroidism patients were treated with methimazole at a starting dose of 30 mg daily, and ophthalmopathy patients were treated with high-dose intravenous methylprednisolone. A second multiplex PCR round built the libraries, followed by size selection and purification. Libraries were sequenced paired-end with 100 bp reads on an Illumina HiSeq2000. Raw data were processed with SOAPnuke, discarding reads with adapters, uncalled bases, mean Phred below 15, or no exact constant-primer or identifier match. COPE v1.2.5 was used to merge high-quality paired reads, and clonotypes were defined as unique nucleotide sequences. Clonotypes were aligned to IMGT TRBV, TRBD and TRBJ reference segments using MiTCR v1.1. Only V-J combinations with frequency above 0.0001, covering about 99% of repertoires, were analysed. The TCS score was defined as the ratio of F50 (clonal expansion) to E x V (chaos), calculated using BLOSUM62-based TCRdist between CDR3 peptides within each V-J. Welch's t-statistics and random forest reduced roughly 500 V-J features to around 14, which were used in a naive Bayes classifier (R e1071). No statistical method was used to set the sample size in advance, and investigators knew the group allocation. According to the paper, TCR Vbeta CDR3 sequencing was carried out on around 140 peripheral blood samples, which came from fewer than 50 ophthalmopathy, approximately 78 hyperthyroidism and approximately 17 progressor patients.

The source of this sequence is a woman aged 25 to 39 with Graves disease. Donor details come from another sample of the same person, matched by shared clones. The source was peripheral blood mononuclear cells (PBMCs), collected at new diagnosis, from a patient treated with antithyroid drugs. In this chain, TRBV5-1 is recombined with TRBJ2-1, with 10 bases matching TRBD2. The CDR3 is CASSLELAGPLNEQFF. The sequence in DNA is TGCGCCAGCAGCTTGGAACTAGCGGGACCCCTAAATGAGCAGTTCTTC.